The rows below give T cell receptor beta chains drawn from one sample of a study of T cell responses to AZD1222 COVID-19 vaccine. Profiling relied on immunoSEQ multiplex PCR, and the TCRdb table lists in-frame clones only, not all of them. This table has 130,000 or so clones, roughly 93% appearing once. The sequencing used peripheral blood, collected on day 0 of MenACWY control vaccination. Receptor source: an adult in good health. Each CDR3 is given without its conserved first and last residue.

J gene	V gene	CDR3 protein
TRBJ2-3	TRBV6-5	ASSYSSAGHATQY
TRBJ2-2	TRBV4-1	ASSQDGGELF
TRBJ1-4	TRBV5-4	ASSLGGGATNEKLF
TRBJ2-5	TRBV21-1	ASSKDRWLAGSQETQY
TRBJ1-1	TRBV5-6	ASSSRDRGFETEAF
TRBJ1-4	TRBV7-9	ASSQGTALEKLF
TRBJ2-6	TRBV11-2	ASSLLGVSGANVLT
TRBJ1-1	TRBV29-1	SVDLGNTEAF
TRBJ2-2	TRBV2	ASSPNTGLAGELF
TRBJ2-3	TRBV6-1	ASSEGGQGSDTQY
TRBJ1-1	TRBV5-1	ASSLALDRQNTEAF
TRBJ1-1	TRBV15	ATSSQTWSEAF
TRBJ1-1	TRBV5-5	ASSLEGGSAF
TRBJ1-2	TRBV9	ASSVAKGEIYGYT